The 32 T cell receptor beta chains below were found in one sample sequenced in a study of control samples from healthy donors and cancer patients. The protocol was immunoSEQ multiplex PCR, while the TCRdb copy is restricted to in-frame clones and leaves out a portion. The sample shows approximately 150,000 clones, roughly 86% of them seen only once. The sequenced sample was PBMCs. The source of these receptors is a man aged 50-60 years with head and neck cancer.

The rearrangement uses TRBV4-1 and TRBJ2-7; the match to TRBD2 covers 8 bases. With V trimmed by 0 bases and J by 5 bases, 9 bases remained unmatched. Germline CDR1 reads MGHRA; CDR2 reads YSYEKL. The CDR3 totals 16 residues. Here the CDR3 DNA reads TGCGCCAGCAGCCAAGATTTCCCTAGCGGGCGCCACGAGCAGTACTTC. This gives the protein CASSQDFPSGRHEQYF.

The chain links TRBV18 to TRBJ2-1; TRBD2 aligns across 8 bases. CDR3 length equals 13 residues. Per the germline V gene, CDR1 is KGHSH and CDR2 is LQKENI. Trimming at V came to 5 bases and at J to 8 bases, leaving 5 bases not matched to a gene. The CDR3 DNA reads as TGTGCCAGCTCATCTGGGACTAGTTATGAGCAGTTCTTC. It is translated as CASSSGTSYEQFF.

The chain links TRBV5-6 to TRBJ2-7; D not resolved. V gave up 0 bases and J gave up 6 bases, with 7 bases separating them. This CDR3 contains 12 residues. Germline values: CDR1 SGHDT, CDR2 YYEEEE. CDR3: CASSLESIEQYF. In DNA, the CDR3 is TGTGCCAGCAGCTTGGAGTCTATCGAGCAGTACTTC.

The rearrangement uses TRBV5-4 and TRBJ2-7, with D unclear. V was pared by 0 bases and J by 6 bases, with 10 bases between. CDR1 and CDR2 (germline): SGHNT, YYREEE (reference sequence). The CDR3 extends over 13 amino acids. The CDR3 DNA sequence: TGTGCCAGCAGCTTGGCCGGATCGTCCGAGCAGTACTTC. Translating gives CASSLAGSSEQYF.

V gene TRBV7-3 combines with J gene TRBJ2-1, with D perhaps matching TRBD2 (5 bases). In germline, CDR1 is SGHTA, CDR2 FQGTGA. The CDR3 is 14 amino acids. The V and J ends lost 5 bases and 0 bases respectively, with 8 bases between them. CDR3 sequence reads: CASSPGFSYNEQFF. The CDR3 region has the DNA TGTGCCAGCAGCCCGGGATTCTCCTACAATGAGCAGTTCTTC.

The rearrangement joins TRBV2 to TRBJ2-7; 9 bases fit TRBD1. The CDR3 extends over 15 amino acids. The V and J ends lost 5 bases and 1 base, in that order; junction bases with no gene match: 6. Germline V gene sequence: CDR1 SNHLY, CDR2 FYNNEI. DNA for the CDR3: TGTGCCAGCAGTCTAGGACAGGGGAGGTCCTACGAGCAGTACTTC. Its protein is CASSLGQGRSYEQYF.

The chain employs TRBV7-8 and TRBJ1-1; D is unclear. The CDR3 has 17 amino acids. Germline CDR1 and CDR2: SGHVS and FQNEAQ. Trimming shortened V by 1 base and J by 2 bases, and 17 bases separated the two germline ends. In DNA, the CDR3 is TGTGCCAGCAGCTTAGGATTTGTTTTGGACGGTAACACTGAAGCTTTCTTT. This translates into CASSLGFVLDGNTEAFF.

This rearrangement joins TRBV15 to TRBJ1-5; D is unclear. Per germline, CDR1 LNHNV and CDR2 YYDKDF (reference sequence). The CDR3 runs to 15 residues. V shed 1 base and J shed 6 bases, with 13 bases lying between them. The CDR3 bases are TGTGCCACCAGCAGAGGCCGCGGGGAAAGTCAGCCCCAGCATTTT. Encoded protein: CATSRGRGESQPQHF.

The chain is built from TRBV5-5 and TRBJ1-4, with no clear D. The CDR3 length is 15 residues. V was pared by 3 bases and J by 6 bases, with 15 bases between. The germline V gene encodes CDR1 SGHKS and CDR2 YYEKEE (reference sequence). The DNA of the CDR3 is TGTGCCAGCAGCTCCCCAACGGTCGGGTATGAAAAACTGTTTTTT. Amino acids: CASSSPTVGYEKLFF.

The V gene is TRBV10-3, the J gene TRBJ1-4; unclear D gene. Germline V gene sequence: CDR1 ENHRY, CDR2 SYGVKD. V was shortened by 3 bases and J by 13 bases, with 27 bases between the two germline ends. The CDR3 consists of 17 residues. CDR3 DNA: TGTGCCATCAGTGAAGCCAGGAACGGTGTTACGATGAGGCGACTGTTTTTT. Encoded protein: CAISEARNGVTMRRLFF.

The J gene is TRBJ1-5, the V gene TRBV28, with 10 bases identical to TRBD1. In germline, CDR1 is MDHEN, CDR2 SYDVKM. This CDR3 is built from 18 residues. V lost 5 bases and J lost 5; bases outside the gene matches: 15. CDR3 sequence (DNA): TGTGCCAGCAGTAGCGGCACAACCGGGACAGGGGTATATCAGCCCCAGCATTTT. Its translation: CASSSGTTGTGVYQPQHF.

This clone was seen once. The V gene is TRBV3-1 (or the pseudogene TRBV3-2), the J gene TRBJ2-1; TRBD2 matches 7 bases. V shed 5 bases, J shed 1 base, and the junction held 8 bases outside the gene matches. CDR1 and CDR2 (germline): LGHDT, YNNKEL (reference sequence). The CDR3 is made up of 16 amino acids. The CDR3 protein is CASSSPPSGSYNEQFF. The CDR3 DNA is TGTGCCAGCAGCAGCCCCCCTAGCGGATCCTACAATGAGCAGTTCTTC.

CDR3 amino acids: CASSLHPSNTEAFF. CDR3 sequence (DNA): TGTGCCAGCTCACTCCACCCATCGAACACTGAAGCTTTCTTT. The chain has TRBV18 and TRBJ1-1, with D unresolved. Germline V gives CDR1 KGHSH, CDR2 LQKENI. The CDR3 is made up of 14 amino acids. Trimming took off 4 bases at V and 1 base at J, with 10 bases between the two ends.

This chain connects TRBV2 to TRBJ1-2; D gene uncertain. V was pared by 4 bases and J by 0 bases, with 15 bases between. The CDR3 is 16 residues long. Looked up from germline, CDR1 is SNHLY and CDR2 is FYNNEI. Here the CDR3 DNA reads TGTGCCAGCAGTGGGAGGAGCCAAACATCTAACTATGGCTACACCTTC. It is translated as CASSGRSQTSNYGYTF.

CDR3 in amino acids: CAPSHRREGGGPRETQYF. CDR3 sequence (DNA): TGTGCCCCCAGCCACCGGCGGGAGGGGGGGGGACCCCGGGAGACCCAGTACTTC. The chain combines TRBV3-1 (or the pseudogene TRBV3-2) with TRBJ2-5; 9 bases are a match to TRBD2. Germline values: CDR1 LGHDT, CDR2 YNNKEL (reference sequence). The CDR3 length is 18 residues. Trimming took 11 bases from V and 5 from J; bases not matched to a gene: 24.

The chain employs TRBV7-6 and TRBJ2-2, with a possible D match to TRBD2 (6 bases). Germline V lookup: CDR1 SGHVS, CDR2 FNYEAQ. With 3 bases removed from V and 4 bases from J, the gap between germline ends came to 18 bases. The CDR3 length is 17 residues. The CDR3 nucleotides read TGTGCCAGCAGCTTCGGTCCCCTTGGAGGGTTCACCGGGGAGCTGTTTTTT. This sequence encodes CASSFGPLGGFTGELFF.

The chain combines TRBV28 with TRBJ1-6; 11 bases map to TRBD1. This CDR3 is built from 17 residues. V was pared by 4 bases and J by 10 bases, with 12 bases of the junction left unmatched. Germline V lookup: CDR1 MDHEN, CDR2 SYDVKM. As DNA, the CDR3 is TGTGCCAGCAGTTCTCACACCGGGACAGGGGGAGGGTCACCCCTCCACTTT. Protein: CASSSHTGTGGGSPLHF.

This clone was counted at least ten times. V usage is TRBV7-9 and J usage is TRBJ2-7; the D call may be TRBD1 or TRBD2 (5 bases each). The V gene lost 1 base and the J gene lost 3 bases, with 19 bases spanning the gap. The germline gives CDR1 SEHNR, CDR2 FQNEAQ (reference sequence). The CDR3 sequence is 17 residues long. CDR3 protein: CASSLGLGDTVFYEQYF. CDR3 DNA: TGTGCCAGCAGCTTAGGTTTGGGGGATACCGTATTCTACGAGCAGTACTTC.

The CDR3: CASSDPGPREQYF. CDR3 bases: TGTGCCAGCAGTGACCCCGGACCTCGCGAGCAGTACTTC. This rearrangement joins TRBV2 to TRBJ2-7; D gene unclear. The V end lost 3 bases, the J end lost 6 bases, and 12 bases lay between the germline ends. CDR1 is SNHLY and CDR2 is FYNNEI in the germline V gene. This CDR3 comprises 13 residues.

The chain links TRBV7-9 to TRBJ2-5; D call uncertain. From germline, CDR1 is SEHNR and CDR2 FQNEAQ (reference sequence). CDR3 length equals 15 residues. V lost 1 base, J lost 2 bases, and 11 bases lay in between. CDR3 in amino acids: CASSLGETRQETQYF. The CDR3 region has the DNA TGTGCCAGCAGCTTAGGTGAGACGCGTCAAGAGACCCAGTACTTC.

This clone was observed once. V gene TRBV19 combines with J gene TRBJ2-1; D unresolved. CDR1 and CDR2 from the germline V gene are LNHDA and SQIVND (reference sequence). The length of the CDR3 is 18 residues. Trimming took off 2 bases at V and 1 base at J, with 18 bases between the two ends. For the CDR3, the DNA is TGTGCCAGTAGTATAACCCCCAACTTCAGAATGTCCTACAATGAGCAGTTCTTC. Protein: CASSITPNFRMSYNEQFF.

The chain joins TRBV9 to TRBJ2-2, with D perhaps matching TRBD2 (6 bases). The V end lost 4 bases, the J end lost 3 bases, and 13 bases lay between the germline ends. Per the germline V gene, CDR1 is SGDLS and CDR2 is YYNGEE. The CDR3 length is 15 residues. CDR3 sequence: CASSQGLYDTGELFF. Here the CDR3 DNA reads TGTGCCAGCAGCCAGGGACTGTATGACACCGGGGAGCTGTTTTTT.

This chain connects TRBV5-1 to TRBJ2-1; no clear D. V was shortened by 0 bases and J by 7 bases, with 8 bases between the two germline ends. Germline assignment: CDR1 SGHRS and CDR2 YFSETQ. The CDR3 runs to 13 residues. CDR3 sequence: CASSLDNWNEQFF. CDR3 DNA: TGCGCCAGCAGCTTGGACAATTGGAATGAGCAGTTCTTC.

CDR3 protein: CASSLRPAGVTTDTQYF. The CDR3 nucleotides are TGTGCCAGCAGCTTACGCCCAGCGGGCGTAACCACAGATACGCAGTATTTT. The chain joins TRBV7-3 to TRBJ2-3; D is perhaps TRBD2 (6 bases). V was trimmed by 2 bases and J by 2 bases, leaving 17 bases between them. Germline-derived CDR1 and CDR2 are SGHTA and FQGTGA. There are 17 residues in the CDR3.

The chain recombines TRBV7-2 with TRBJ1-3, with 7 bases that match TRBD1. Germline CDR1 is SGHTA and CDR2 is FQGNSA. V lost 5 bases to trimming and J lost 4 bases; unmatched junction nucleotides: 5. The CDR3 totals 14 residues. The CDR3 here is CASSVQGLGNTIYF. CDR3 nucleotides: TGTGCCAGCAGCGTACAGGGGCTCGGAAACACCATATATTTT. The entire variable domain, with the rest obtained from reference TRBV7-2 and TRBJ1-3, is as follows: GAGVSQSPSNKVTEKGKDVELRCDPISGHTALYWYRQSLGQGLEFLIYFQGNSAPDKSGLPSDRFSAERTGGSVSTLTIQRTQQEDSAVYLCASSVQGLGNTIYFGEGSWLTVV.

This clone was seen only a few times. This rearrangement joins TRBV5-1 to TRBJ2-1; D perhaps matches TRBD2 (5 bases). Looked up from germline, CDR1 is SGHRS and CDR2 is YFSETQ. V was trimmed by 3 bases and J by 3 bases, leaving 16 bases between them. CDR3 length: 16 amino acids. The CDR3 bases are TGCGCCAGCAGCTGGACGGCGCGGGCGGTCTACAATGAGCAGTTCTTC. Translating gives CASSWTARAVYNEQFF.

V gene TRBV3-1 (or the pseudogene TRBV3-2) combines with J gene TRBJ1-5; D is unresolved. This CDR3 is built from 13 residues. Between the trimmed V and J ends, which lost 1 base and 5 bases, there was a span of 6 bases. Looked up from germline, CDR1 is LGHDT and CDR2 is YNNKEL (reference sequence). Written as DNA, the CDR3 is TGTGCCAGCAGCCAAGGTCTCGATCAGCCCCAGCATTTT. Its protein is CASSQGLDQPQHF.

This clone has just one count. This sequence joins TRBV7-2 and TRBJ2-1; possible D gene TRBD2, 6 bases. Trimming took 7 bases from V and 7 from J, leaving 17 bases between them. Germline V CDR1 and CDR2: SGHTA, FQGNSA. This CDR3 comprises 14 residues. The CDR3 region is CASTPGAGRNEQFF. For the CDR3, the DNA is TGTGCCAGCACCCCCGGCGCGGGAAGAAATGAGCAGTTCTTC.

Of note for this clone: Other nucleotide sequences in the sample specify the same CDR3. V and J are TRBV11-3 and TRBJ2-1, with TRBD2 identical over 11 bases. Losses at the gene ends were 1 base for V and 8 bases for J; bases not matched to a gene: 4. Germline CDR1 SGHNT, CDR2 YENEEA. The CDR3 has 15 amino acids. CDR3 protein: CASSLGLAGGDEQFF. The CDR3 nucleotides read TGTGCCAGCAGCTTAGGGCTAGCGGGAGGAGATGAGCAGTTCTTC.

The V call is TRBV7-9, the J call TRBJ2-5; no clear D gene. CDR3 size: 16 residues. The V end lost 5 bases, the J end lost 0 bases, and 16 bases lay between the germline ends. The germline CDR1 and CDR2 sequences are SEHNR and FQNEAQ (reference sequence). The CDR3 nucleotides read TGTGCCAGCAGCCCTAGACGCGGTCCTTACCAAGAGACCCAGTACTTC. It codes for CASSPRRGPYQETQYF.

The chain combines TRBV27 with TRBJ2-1, with D perhaps given as TRBD1 or TRBD2 (6 bases each). V was cut by 2 bases and J by 6 bases, with 14 bases left in between. Germline V lookup: CDR1 MNHEY, CDR2 SMNVEV (reference sequence). The CDR3 extends over 15 amino acids. The CDR3 protein is CASSLLAGGSNEQFF. The CDR3 nucleotides are TGTGCCAGCAGTTTACTAGCCGGGGGCAGCAATGAGCAGTTCTTC.

CDR3 loop: CASSQTGGNQPQHF. The CDR3 coding sequence is TGTGCCAGCAGCCAAACAGGGGGGAATCAGCCCCAGCATTTT. The chain combines TRBV3-1 (or the pseudogene TRBV3-2) with TRBJ1-5, with 8 bases lining up with TRBD1. Trimming cost V 2 bases and J 4 bases; bases outside gene matches: 1. Germline CDR1 reads LGHDT; CDR2 reads YNNKEL (reference sequence). The CDR3 covers 14 residues.